The rows below give T cell receptor beta chains drawn from one sample of a study of shared clonotypes between healthy human individuals. Sequencing used immunoSEQ multiplex PCR; TCRdb keeps in-frame clones, though not all of them. Among 950,000 to 1,300,000 clones listed, about 70% were seen once. The sequencing input was memory CD4+ T cells sorted from blood. The receptors shown here come from a man aged 18 to 30 in good health. CDR3s include the opening cysteine and the closing phenylalanine or tryptophan.

TRBV28	TRBJ2-4	CASSPSAIAKNIQYF
TRBV5-1	TRBJ2-2	CASSFGTSGRIRAGELFF
TRBV19	TRBJ2-7	CASSDDRAAHEQYF
TRBV30	TRBJ2-5	CAWSVRGGTDPPQYF
TRBV30	TRBJ2-5	CAWSSGIGTQYF
TRBV5-4	TRBJ2-6	CASSQGGQVLSGANVLTF
TRBV9	TRBJ2-1	CASSAPFGSYNEQFF
TRBV6-6	TRBJ2-3	CASSYLAGGSVF
TRBV19	TRBJ2-3	CASSSGSTDTQYF
TRBV28	TRBJ2-7	CASSVTYEQYF
TRBV2	TRBJ2-3	CASKIAGAEDTQYF
TRBV18	TRBJ1-4	CASSRGTGDEKLFF
TRBV5-8	TRBJ1-6	CASSWDTLLGDSPLHF
TRBV30	TRBJ2-7	CAWSVPVGRYEQYF
TRBV7-9	TRBJ2-5	CASSYGTSGESQYF
TRBV15	TRBJ1-1	CATSRGELNTEAFF
TRBV7-6	TRBJ2-7	CASSWGRSSYEQYF
TRBV5-8	TRBJ2-1	CASSRTVQFF
TRBV9	TRBJ2-1	CASSVGGGSSYNEQFF
TRBV2	TRBJ2-6	CASSDPRTGANVLTF
TRBV11-2	TRBJ2-7	CASSRQAQSTYEQYF
TRBV7-2	.	CASSLEAEQYF
TRBV2	TRBJ1-5	CASKRDSNQPQHF
TRBV28	TRBJ2-1	CASTLDGTYNEQFF
TRBV5-1	TRBJ2-1	CASSQGLVFYEQFF
TRBV7-9	TRBJ1-1	CASSFGRATNEAFF
TRBV5-5	TRBJ2-5	CASSLGKETQYF
TRBV14	TRBJ1-2	CASSQAAGRGTNYGYTF
TRBV11-1	TRBJ2-5	CASSLGRGGRQETQYF
TRBV30	TRBJ2-1	CAWSANSGPYNEQFF
TRBV5-4	TRBJ2-1	CASSRLAGGIYNEQFF
TRBV11-1	TRBJ2-7	CASSRRQGAEYEQYF
TRBV7-9	TRBJ2-1	CASSLIPRSGNEQFF
TRBV5-4	TRBJ1-6	CASSLDGTAGSPLHF
TRBV5-1	TRBJ2-3	CASSAPGDTQYF
TRBV5-4	TRBJ1-2	CASSLVHSGGYTF
TRBV6-1	TRBJ1-5	CASTEGSGQPQHF